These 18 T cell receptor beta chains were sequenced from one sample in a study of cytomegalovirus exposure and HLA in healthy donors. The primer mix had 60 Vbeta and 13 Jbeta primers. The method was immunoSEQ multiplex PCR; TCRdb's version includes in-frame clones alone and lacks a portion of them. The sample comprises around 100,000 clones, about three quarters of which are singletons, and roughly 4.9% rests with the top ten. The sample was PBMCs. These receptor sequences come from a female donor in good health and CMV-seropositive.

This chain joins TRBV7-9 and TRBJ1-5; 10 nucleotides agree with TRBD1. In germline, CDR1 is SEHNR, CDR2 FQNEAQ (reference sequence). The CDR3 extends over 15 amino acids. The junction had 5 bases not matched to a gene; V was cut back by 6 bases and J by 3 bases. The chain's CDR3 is CASRAGQGSNQPQHF. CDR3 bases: TGTGCCAGCAGAGCGGGACAGGGGTCCAATCAGCCCCAGCATTTT. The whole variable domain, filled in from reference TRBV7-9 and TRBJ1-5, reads DTGVSQNPRHKITKRGQNVTFRCDPISEHNRLYWYRQTLGQGPEFLTYFQNEAQLEKSRLLSDRFSAERPKGSFSTLEIQRTEQGDSAMYLCASRAGQGSNQPQHFGDGTRLSIL.

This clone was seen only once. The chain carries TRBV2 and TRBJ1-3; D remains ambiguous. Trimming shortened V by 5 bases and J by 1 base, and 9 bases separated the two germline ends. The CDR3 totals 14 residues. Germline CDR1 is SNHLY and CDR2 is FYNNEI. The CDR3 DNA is TGTGCCAGCAGTCAGCGGAATTCTGGAAACACCATATATTTT. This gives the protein CASSQRNSGNTIYF.

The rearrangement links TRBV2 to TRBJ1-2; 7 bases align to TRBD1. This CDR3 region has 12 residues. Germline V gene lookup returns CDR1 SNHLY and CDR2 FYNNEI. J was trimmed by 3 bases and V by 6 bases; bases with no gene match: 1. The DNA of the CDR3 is TGTGCCAGCAGAGGGACAGACTATGGCTACACCTTC. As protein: CASRGTDYGYTF.

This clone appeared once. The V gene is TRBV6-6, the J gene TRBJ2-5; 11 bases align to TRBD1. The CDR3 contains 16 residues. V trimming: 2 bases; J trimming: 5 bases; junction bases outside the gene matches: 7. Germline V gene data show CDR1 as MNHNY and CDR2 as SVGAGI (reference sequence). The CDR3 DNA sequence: TGTGCCAGCAGTTACAGGGGACAGGGGGGTCGGGAGACCCAGTACTTC. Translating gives CASSYRGQGGRETQYF.

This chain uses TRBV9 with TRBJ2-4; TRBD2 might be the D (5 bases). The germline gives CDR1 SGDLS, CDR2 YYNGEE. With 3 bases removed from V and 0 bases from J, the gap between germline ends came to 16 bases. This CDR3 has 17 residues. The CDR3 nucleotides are TGTGCCAGCAGCGACCCCGGGGTCTCTGGAGCCAAAAACATTCAGTACTTC. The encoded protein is CASSDPGVSGAKNIQYF.

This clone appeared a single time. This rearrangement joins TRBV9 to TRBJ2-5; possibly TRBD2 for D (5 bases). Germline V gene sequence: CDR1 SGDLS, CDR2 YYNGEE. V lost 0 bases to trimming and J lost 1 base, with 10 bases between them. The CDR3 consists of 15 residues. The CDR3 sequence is CASSVGAGLQETQYF. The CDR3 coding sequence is TGTGCCAGCAGCGTAGGTGCGGGCCTCCAAGAGACCCAGTACTTC.

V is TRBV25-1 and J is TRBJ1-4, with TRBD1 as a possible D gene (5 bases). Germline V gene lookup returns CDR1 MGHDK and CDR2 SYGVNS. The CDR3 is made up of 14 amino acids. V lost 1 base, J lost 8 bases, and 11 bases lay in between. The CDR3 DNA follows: TGTGCCAGCAGTGAATTCGAGGGGAGGGAAAAACTGTTTTTT. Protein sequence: CASSEFEGREKLFF.

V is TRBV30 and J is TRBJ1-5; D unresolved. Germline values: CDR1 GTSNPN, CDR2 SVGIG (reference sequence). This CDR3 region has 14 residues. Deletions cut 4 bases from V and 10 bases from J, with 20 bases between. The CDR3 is CAWISVDSLLPQHF. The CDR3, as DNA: TGTGCCTGGATCTCAGTTGACTCCCTTCTCCCCCAGCATTTT.

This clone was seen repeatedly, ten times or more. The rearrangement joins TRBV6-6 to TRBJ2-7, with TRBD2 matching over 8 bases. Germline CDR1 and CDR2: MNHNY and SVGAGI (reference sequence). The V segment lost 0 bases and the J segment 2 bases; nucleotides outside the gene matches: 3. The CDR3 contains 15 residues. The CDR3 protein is CASSYSKGLAYEQYF. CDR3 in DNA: TGTGCCAGCAGTTACTCGAAGGGACTAGCCTACGAGCAGTACTTC.

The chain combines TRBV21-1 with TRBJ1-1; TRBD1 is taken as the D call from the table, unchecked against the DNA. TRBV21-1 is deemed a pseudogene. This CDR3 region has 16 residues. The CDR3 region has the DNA TGTGCCAGCAGCAAAGCGCTCCAGGGTGGGAACACTGAAGCTTTCTTT. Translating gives CASSKALQGGNTEAFF.

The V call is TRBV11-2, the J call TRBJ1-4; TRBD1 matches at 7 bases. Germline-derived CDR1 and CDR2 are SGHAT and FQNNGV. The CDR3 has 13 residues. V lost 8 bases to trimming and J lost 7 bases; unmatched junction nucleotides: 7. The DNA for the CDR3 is TGTGCCAGCGGCCCCGGGACAGTTGAAAAACTGTTTTTT. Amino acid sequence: CASGPGTVEKLFF.

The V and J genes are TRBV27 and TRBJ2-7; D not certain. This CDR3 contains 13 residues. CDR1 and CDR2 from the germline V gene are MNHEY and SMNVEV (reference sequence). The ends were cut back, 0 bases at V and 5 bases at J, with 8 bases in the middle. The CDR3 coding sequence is TGTGCCAGCAGTTTATCAGATTGGCACGAGCAGTACTTC. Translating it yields CASSLSDWHEQYF.

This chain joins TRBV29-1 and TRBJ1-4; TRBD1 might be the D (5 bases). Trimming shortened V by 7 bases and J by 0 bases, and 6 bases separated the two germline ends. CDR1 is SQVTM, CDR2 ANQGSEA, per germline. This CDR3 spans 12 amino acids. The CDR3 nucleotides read TGCAGCGAGACAGCAACTAATGAAAAACTGTTTTTT. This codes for CSETATNEKLFF.

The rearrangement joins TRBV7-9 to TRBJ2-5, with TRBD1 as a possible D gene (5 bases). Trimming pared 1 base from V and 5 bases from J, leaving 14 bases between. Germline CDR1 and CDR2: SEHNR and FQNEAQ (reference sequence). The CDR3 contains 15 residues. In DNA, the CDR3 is TGTGCCAGCAGCTTAGTGGCAGGGTACGTGGAGACCCAGTACTTC. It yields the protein CASSLVAGYVETQYF. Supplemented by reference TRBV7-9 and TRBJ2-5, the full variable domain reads DTGVSQNPRHKITKRGQNVTFRCDPISEHNRLYWYRQTLGQGPEFLTYFQNEAQLEKSRLLSDRFSAERPKGSFSTLEIQRTEQGDSAMYLCASSLVAGYVETQYFGPGTRLLVL.

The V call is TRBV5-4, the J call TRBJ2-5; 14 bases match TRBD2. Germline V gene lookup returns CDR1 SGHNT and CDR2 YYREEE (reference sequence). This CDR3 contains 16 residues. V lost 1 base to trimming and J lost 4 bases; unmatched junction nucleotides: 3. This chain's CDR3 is CASSLPGTSGGETQYF. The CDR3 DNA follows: TGTGCCAGCAGCTTGCCCGGGACTAGCGGGGGAGAGACCCAGTACTTC.

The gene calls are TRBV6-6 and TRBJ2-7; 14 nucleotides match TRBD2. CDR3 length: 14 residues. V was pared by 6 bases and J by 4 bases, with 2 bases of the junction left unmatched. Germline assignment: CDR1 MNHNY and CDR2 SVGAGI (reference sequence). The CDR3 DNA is TGTGCCAGCAGCAGACTAGCGGGGGGGTACGAGCAGTACTTC. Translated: CASSRLAGGYEQYF.

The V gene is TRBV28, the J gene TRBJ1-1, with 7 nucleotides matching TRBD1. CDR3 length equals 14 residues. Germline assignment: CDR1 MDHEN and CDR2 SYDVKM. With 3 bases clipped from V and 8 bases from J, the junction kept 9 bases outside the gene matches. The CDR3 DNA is TGTGCCAGCAGTTTGACAGGGCCCGAGAGGGAAGCTTTCTTT. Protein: CASSLTGPEREAFF.

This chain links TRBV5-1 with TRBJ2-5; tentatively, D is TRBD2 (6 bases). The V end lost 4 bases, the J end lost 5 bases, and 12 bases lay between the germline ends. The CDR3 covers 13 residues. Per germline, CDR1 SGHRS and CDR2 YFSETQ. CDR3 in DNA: TGCGCCAGCAGCCTCGCGGGGAGGGAGACCCAGTACTTC. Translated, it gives CASSLAGRETQYF.